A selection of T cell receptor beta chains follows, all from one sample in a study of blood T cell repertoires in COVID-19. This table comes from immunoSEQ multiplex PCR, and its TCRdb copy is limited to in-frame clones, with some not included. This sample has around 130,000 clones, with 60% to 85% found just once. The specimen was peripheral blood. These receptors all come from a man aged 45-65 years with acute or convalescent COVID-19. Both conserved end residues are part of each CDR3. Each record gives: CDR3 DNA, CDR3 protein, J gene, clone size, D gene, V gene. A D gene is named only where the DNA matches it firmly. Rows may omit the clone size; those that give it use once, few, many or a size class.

CDR3 DNA: TGTGCCAGTACTGACACGGGAATGAACACTGAAGCTTTCTTT; CDR3 protein: CASTDTGMNTEAFF; J gene: TRBJ1-1; clone size: NA; D gene: NA; V gene: TRBV19
CDR3 DNA: TGTGCCAGCAGCCCAACGGGGGGGGGAAACTCTGGAAACACCATATATTTT; CDR3 protein: CASSPTGGGNSGNTIYF; J gene: TRBJ1-3; clone size: NA; D gene: NA; V gene: TRBV11-2
CDR3 DNA: TGTGCCAGCAGCTTAGTGTCACCACGTGGAGGGAATTCACCCCTCCACTTT; CDR3 protein: CASSLVSPRGGNSPLHF; J gene: TRBJ1-6; clone size: NA; D gene: NA; V gene: TRBV7-8
CDR3 DNA: TGTGCCAGCAGCCCTACGATGACAGGTATTGGTTCACCCCTCCACTTT; CDR3 protein: CASSPTMTGIGSPLHF; J gene: TRBJ1-6; clone size: NA; D gene: NA; V gene: TRBV3-1/TRBV3-2
CDR3 DNA: TGTGCCAGCAGCTTAGTCCAACAAGAGACCCAGTACTTC; CDR3 protein: CASSLVQQETQYF; J gene: TRBJ2-5; clone size: NA; D gene: NA; V gene: TRBV7-6
CDR3 DNA: TGCGCCAGCAGCTTGGTTTACGGGGGGGATGAGCAGTTCTTC; CDR3 protein: CASSLVYGGDEQFF; J gene: TRBJ2-1; clone size: NA; D gene: TRBD2; V gene: TRBV5-1
CDR3 DNA: TGCGCCAGCAGCTTGGGGCTAGCATCAGATACGCAGTATTTT; CDR3 protein: CASSLGLASDTQYF; J gene: TRBJ2-3; clone size: NA; D gene: NA; V gene: TRBV5-1
CDR3 DNA: TGTGCCAGCAGCTCCTACGGGACAGGGGGTGAAAAACTGTTTTTT; CDR3 protein: CASSSYGTGGEKLFF; J gene: TRBJ1-4; clone size: NA; D gene: TRBD1; V gene: TRBV6-5
CDR3 DNA: TGCGCCAGCAGCGCACAGGGCACAGATACGCAGTATTTT; CDR3 protein: CASSAQGTDTQYF; J gene: TRBJ2-3; clone size: NA; D gene: NA; V gene: TRBV5-1
CDR3 DNA: TGCGCCAGCAGCTGGACGGGGGGGCAGAATGAGCAGTTCTTC; CDR3 protein: CASSWTGGQNEQFF; J gene: TRBJ2-1; clone size: NA; D gene: TRBD2; V gene: TRBV5-1
CDR3 DNA: TGTGCCAGTAAGAGGCTAGCAAATAATCCAATGAGCTCCTACAATGAGCAGTTCTTC; CDR3 protein: CASKRLANNPMSSYNEQFF; J gene: TRBJ2-1; clone size: NA; D gene: NA; V gene: TRBV19
CDR3 DNA: TGTGCCAGCAGCTTGGTAGGAGGTTTTCGCACTGAAGCTTTCTTT; CDR3 protein: CASSLVGGFRTEAFF; J gene: TRBJ1-1; clone size: NA; D gene: NA; V gene: TRBV5-4
CDR3 DNA: TGTGCCATCAGTGAGTTCTCCGGGACAAGCACTGAAGCTTTCTTT; CDR3 protein: CAISEFSGTSTEAFF; J gene: TRBJ1-1; clone size: NA; D gene: NA; V gene: TRBV10-3
CDR3 DNA: TGTGCCAGCAGCCTATTATACAGGGGTTCGCTCACAGATACGCAGTATTTT; CDR3 protein: CASSLLYRGSLTDTQYF; J gene: TRBJ2-3; clone size: few; D gene: TRBD1; V gene: TRBV2
CDR3 DNA: TGTGCCAGTACGACCTTGGGGACAGGGGAGGAAAAACTGTTTTTT; CDR3 protein: CASTTLGTGEEKLFF; J gene: TRBJ1-4; clone size: NA; D gene: TRBD1; V gene: TRBV19
CDR3 DNA: TGTGCCAGCTCACCAGGGACAGGGAGTTCTCAGCCCCAGCATTTT; CDR3 protein: CASSPGTGSSQPQHF; J gene: TRBJ1-5; clone size: NA; D gene: TRBD1; V gene: TRBV18
CDR3 DNA: TGTGCCAGCAGTGACCAGGGACAGGGAGAGAATGAGCAGTTCTTC; CDR3 protein: CASSDQGQGENEQFF; J gene: TRBJ2-1; clone size: NA; D gene: TRBD1; V gene: TRBV2
CDR3 DNA: TGCGCCAGCAGCCCGGGAGGGACAGGGTCCTACAATGAGCAGTTCTTC; CDR3 protein: CASSPGGTGSYNEQFF; J gene: TRBJ2-1; clone size: NA; D gene: NA; V gene: TRBV5-1
CDR3 DNA: TGTGCCAGCAGTGAAATGTCGAGGACAGGGCTTCAGCCCCAGCATTTT; CDR3 protein: CASSEMSRTGLQPQHF; J gene: TRBJ1-5; clone size: NA; D gene: TRBD1; V gene: TRBV6-1
CDR3 DNA: TGCGCCAGCAGCCCTGGACTAGCGGGGGGCAGGGATGAGCAGTTCTTC; CDR3 protein: CASSPGLAGGRDEQFF; J gene: TRBJ2-1; clone size: NA; D gene: TRBD2; V gene: TRBV5-1
CDR3 DNA: TGTGCAAGTCGCTCGCGATTTAACACTGAAGCTTTCTTT; CDR3 protein: CASRSRFNTEAFF; J gene: TRBJ1-1; clone size: NA; D gene: NA; V gene: TRBV12-2
CDR3 DNA: TGTGCCAGCAGCCCGAGGGAATCGCGTCAGCCCCAGCATTTT; CDR3 protein: CASSPRESRQPQHF; J gene: TRBJ1-5; clone size: few; D gene: NA; V gene: TRBV3-1/TRBV3-2
CDR3 DNA: TGTGCCAGCAGTGAGGGCACCGGTTACACCATATATTTT; CDR3 protein: CASSEGTGYTIYF; J gene: TRBJ1-3; clone size: once; D gene: NA; V gene: TRBV2
CDR3 DNA: TGTGCCAGCTCACCAGAGAGGACAGGGCACTATGGCTACACCTTC; CDR3 protein: CASSPERTGHYGYTF; J gene: TRBJ1-2; clone size: NA; D gene: TRBD1; V gene: TRBV18
CDR3 DNA: TGTGCCAGTAGTATAAAGTTAGCGAACACTGAAGCTTTCTTT; CDR3 protein: CASSIKLANTEAFF; J gene: TRBJ1-1; clone size: NA; D gene: NA; V gene: TRBV19
CDR3 DNA: TGTGCCAGCAGCTTGGTCACTAGCGGGGCCAACAATGAGCAGTTCTTC; CDR3 protein: CASSLVTSGANNEQFF; J gene: TRBJ2-1; clone size: NA; D gene: TRBD2; V gene: TRBV5-6
CDR3 DNA: TGTGCCAGTAGTATTAGGATCCAGCAGGGCGGTCCTGGGACCCAGTACTTC; CDR3 protein: CASSIRIQQGGPGTQYF; J gene: TRBJ2-5; clone size: NA; D gene: NA; V gene: TRBV19
CDR3 DNA: TGTGCCAGCAGCCATCTAGCGGGGGGGGCAGATACGCAGTATTTT; CDR3 protein: CASSHLAGGADTQYF; J gene: TRBJ2-3; clone size: few; D gene: TRBD2; V gene: TRBV3-1/TRBV3-2
CDR3 DNA: TGTGCCAGCAGCTATACAGGAGACACTGAAGCTTTCTTT; CDR3 protein: CASSYTGDTEAFF; J gene: TRBJ1-1; clone size: once; D gene: NA; V gene: TRBV11-2
CDR3 DNA: TGCGCCAGCAGCCCTGGACAGGGGAGTAGGAGCACAGATACGCAGTATTTT; CDR3 protein: CASSPGQGSRSTDTQYF; J gene: TRBJ2-3; clone size: NA; D gene: TRBD1; V gene: TRBV5-1
CDR3 DNA: TGTGCCAGTAGTATACCCGGGACAGGGAATCAGCCCCAGCATTTT; CDR3 protein: CASSIPGTGNQPQHF; J gene: TRBJ1-5; clone size: NA; D gene: TRBD1; V gene: TRBV19
CDR3 DNA: TGTGCCAGCAGTCACGTCGACACAGGGATAAATAAGAATGAGCAGTTCTTC; CDR3 protein: CASSHVDTGINKNEQFF; J gene: TRBJ2-1; clone size: NA; D gene: NA; V gene: TRBV27
CDR3 DNA: TGCAGCGTCCACTCTGGGGCCAACGTCCTGACTTTC; CDR3 protein: CSVHSGANVLTF; J gene: TRBJ2-6; clone size: NA; D gene: NA; V gene: TRBV29-1
CDR3 DNA: TGTGCCAGTAGTCTCAGGACAGGGCCCATTCCGAACACTGAAGCTTTCTTT; CDR3 protein: CASSLRTGPIPNTEAFF; J gene: TRBJ1-1; clone size: NA; D gene: TRBD1; V gene: TRBV19
CDR3 DNA: TGTGCCACCAGCAGAACAACAACCCAGTCGCAGCAGTTCTTC; CDR3 protein: CATSRTTTQSQQFF; J gene: TRBJ2-1; clone size: NA; D gene: NA; V gene: TRBV15
CDR3 DNA: TGTGCCAGCAGTGATAACGAGGGCCGGTTTAATTCACCCCTCCACTTT; CDR3 protein: CASSDNEGRFNSPLHF; J gene: TRBJ1-6; clone size: NA; D gene: NA; V gene: TRBV6-1
CDR3 DNA: TGTGCCAGCAGCTCAGGGGGCTATCAGCCCCAGCATTTT; CDR3 protein: CASSSGGYQPQHF; J gene: TRBJ1-5; clone size: NA; D gene: TRBD1; V gene: TRBV2
CDR3 DNA: TGTGCCAGCAGCCCCTGGACTAGTAGAGGTGAGCAGTTCTTC; CDR3 protein: CASSPWTSRGEQFF; J gene: TRBJ2-1; clone size: NA; D gene: TRBD2; V gene: TRBV9
CDR3 DNA: TGTGCCAGCAGCTTAGCAAACGGGATCTCTGGAAACACCATATATTTT; CDR3 protein: CASSLANGISGNTIYF; J gene: TRBJ1-3; clone size: NA; D gene: NA; V gene: TRBV7-8
CDR3 DNA: TGTGCCAGCAGCTTAGAGGGATGGACTAGCACAGATACGCAGTATTTT; CDR3 protein: CASSLEGWTSTDTQYF; J gene: TRBJ2-3; clone size: NA; D gene: NA; V gene: TRBV7-6
CDR3 DNA: TGTGCCAGCAGTTTCGGGGTACTCTACAATGAGCAGTTCTTC; CDR3 protein: CASSFGVLYNEQFF; J gene: TRBJ2-1; clone size: few; D gene: NA; V gene: TRBV27
CDR3 DNA: TGTGCCAGCAGCTCCACCGGGGCGGGGGGGCGCGAGACCCAGTACTTC; CDR3 protein: CASSSTGAGGRETQYF; J gene: TRBJ2-5; clone size: few; D gene: TRBD2; V gene: TRBV7-6
CDR3 DNA: TGTGCCACCGTGTCGGCGACAGGGGGCAGTTCACCCCTCCACTTT; CDR3 protein: CATVSATGGSSPLHF; J gene: TRBJ1-6; clone size: NA; D gene: TRBD1; V gene: TRBV28
CDR3 DNA: TGTGCCAGCAGTCCAGTTAATATCAATTCACCCCTCCACTTT; CDR3 protein: CASSPVNINSPLHF; J gene: TRBJ1-6; clone size: NA; D gene: NA; V gene: TRBV6-5
CDR3 DNA: TGTGCCACCGCCCAGGGGGGCGGGGAGACCCAGTACTTC; CDR3 protein: CATAQGGGETQYF; J gene: TRBJ2-5; clone size: NA; D gene: NA; V gene: TRBV10-3
CDR3 DNA: TGTGCCAGCAGCTTAGGACAGTTCTCTGGGGCCAACGTCCTGACTTTC; CDR3 protein: CASSLGQFSGANVLTF; J gene: TRBJ2-6; clone size: NA; D gene: NA; V gene: TRBV11-2
CDR3 DNA: TGTGCCAGTAGTATATCAGGGGGCTATAGTCAGCCCCAGCATTTT; CDR3 protein: CASSISGGYSQPQHF; J gene: TRBJ1-5; clone size: NA; D gene: TRBD1; V gene: TRBV19
CDR3 DNA: TGTGCCAGCAGCGCATCCGGACAGGGTTTATATAATTCACCCCTCCACTTT; CDR3 protein: CASSASGQGLYNSPLHF; J gene: TRBJ1-6; clone size: NA; D gene: TRBD1; V gene: TRBV9
CDR3 DNA: TGCGCCAGCAGGTTGACACCCAGGGGAGATACGCAGTATTTT; CDR3 protein: CASRLTPRGDTQYF; J gene: TRBJ2-3; clone size: NA; D gene: NA; V gene: TRBV5-1
CDR3 DNA: TGTGCCAGTAGTATCGCGAACAGTCCTAACTATGGCTACACCTTC; CDR3 protein: CASSIANSPNYGYTF; J gene: TRBJ1-2; clone size: NA; D gene: NA; V gene: TRBV19
CDR3 DNA: TGTGCCAGTAGTCCCTCGGGGGGCCCCTACAATGAGCAGTTCTTC; CDR3 protein: CASSPSGGPYNEQFF; J gene: TRBJ2-1; clone size: NA; D gene: NA; V gene: TRBV19
CDR3 DNA: TGTGCCAGCAGCGGTACCGGGACAGTCCTCACAGATACGCAGTATTTT; CDR3 protein: CASSGTGTVLTDTQYF; J gene: TRBJ2-3; clone size: once; D gene: TRBD1; V gene: TRBV9
CDR3 DNA: TGCGCCAGCAGCCTCGGGACAGGGATGAATAATTCACCCCTCCACTTT; CDR3 protein: CASSLGTGMNNSPLHF; J gene: TRBJ1-6; clone size: NA; D gene: TRBD1; V gene: TRBV4-1
CDR3 DNA: TGTGCCAGCTCGGGGGAGACAGAGACCCAGTACTTC; CDR3 protein: CASSGETETQYF; J gene: TRBJ2-5; clone size: NA; D gene: NA; V gene: TRBV2
CDR3 DNA: TGCGCCAGCACGGGACTAGGGGTCGATGAGCAGTTCTTC; CDR3 protein: CASTGLGVDEQFF; J gene: TRBJ2-1; clone size: NA; D gene: TRBD2; V gene: TRBV5-1
CDR3 DNA: TGTGCCAGCAGGAAGGACTTAGCCGATAGTTATGAAGCTTTCTTT; CDR3 protein: CASRKDLADSYEAFF; J gene: TRBJ1-1; clone size: NA; D gene: NA; V gene: TRBV2
CDR3 DNA: TGTGCCAGCAGCCAAGATCAGGGGGCCCTGGGCACTGAAGCTTTCTTT; CDR3 protein: CASSQDQGALGTEAFF; J gene: TRBJ1-1; clone size: once; D gene: TRBD1; V gene: TRBV14